This T cell receptor (beta chain) was sequenced in a study of cytomegalovirus exposure and HLA in healthy donors. Findings and caveats of the study: TCR beta sequences reportedly predicted most subjects' HLA-A and HLA-B alleles accurately. Analysis was performed later, and it showed HLA-associated TCR beta chains to be more clonally expanded than equally common others.

Donors were nominally healthy when sampled, though unrecorded immune exposures were likely. The PCR had 60 Vbeta and 13 Jbeta primers. The method was immunoSEQ multiplex PCR; TCRdb's version includes in-frame clones alone and lacks a portion of them. The sample includes fewer than 200,000 clones, around 88% of them seen just once. Of note for this clone: No antigen is known for it.

CDR3 length: 17 amino acids. V lost 3 bases and J lost 0, with 12 bases in between. Per the germline V gene, CDR1 is LNHNV and CDR2 is YYDKDF (reference sequence). The gene calls are TRBV15 and TRBJ2-6; possibly TRBD1 for D (6 bases). The sample comprised PBMCs. The clonotype was recovered from a woman in her 30s in good health and CMV-seronegative. This CDR3 reads CATSSGQLSSGANVLTF. CDR3 coding DNA: TGTGCCACCAGCAGCGGACAGCTCAGCTCTGGGGCCAACGTCCTGACTTTC. Complete variable domain (other parts from reference TRBV15 and TRBJ2-6): DAMVIQNPRYQVTQFGKPVTLSCSQTLNHNVMYWYQQKSSQAPKLLFHYYDKDFNNEADTPDNFQSRRPNTSFCFLDIRSPGLGDTAMYLCATSSGQLSSGANVLTFGAGSRLTVL.